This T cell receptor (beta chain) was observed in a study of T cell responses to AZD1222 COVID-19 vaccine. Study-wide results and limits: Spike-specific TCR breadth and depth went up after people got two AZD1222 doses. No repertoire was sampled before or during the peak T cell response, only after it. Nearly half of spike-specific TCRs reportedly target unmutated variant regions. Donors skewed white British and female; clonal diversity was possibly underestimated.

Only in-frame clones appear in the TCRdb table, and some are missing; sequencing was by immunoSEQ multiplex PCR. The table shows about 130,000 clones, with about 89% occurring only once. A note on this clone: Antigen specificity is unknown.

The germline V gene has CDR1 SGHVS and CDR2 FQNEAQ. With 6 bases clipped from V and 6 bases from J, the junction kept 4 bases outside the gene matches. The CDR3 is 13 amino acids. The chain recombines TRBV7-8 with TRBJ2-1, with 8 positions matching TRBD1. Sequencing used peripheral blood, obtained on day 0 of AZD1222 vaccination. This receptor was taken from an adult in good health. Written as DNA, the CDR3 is TGTGCCAGCAGGCAGGGGGCGGTCAATGAGCAGTTCTTC. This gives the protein CASRQGAVNEQFF.